The source of this T cell receptor (beta chain) is a study of shared clonotypes between healthy human individuals. For the study at large: Aged between 18 and 49, the donors were a couple of women and a few men.

Germline loops: CDR1 GTSNPN, CDR2 SVGIG (reference sequence). Trimming pared 2 bases from V and 1 base from J, leaving 5 bases between. This CDR3 comprises 13 residues. In the authors' workflow: ImmunoSEQ output lacked quality scores and full-length reads, limiting matched filtering. Sequenced by immunoSEQ multiplex PCR; TCRdb stores in-frame clones only, minus some. The V and J calls and clone size come from that table; D and trimming were worked out from the DNA. Found here are about 2.3 million clones, approximately 93% of them singletons; the top ten hold about 0.41%. With respect to this clone: No antigen is known for it.

Findings and caveats of the study: Rarefaction gave evidence that sorted-subset sequencing remained incomplete despite large depth.

The V call is TRBV30, the J call TRBJ2-2, with D hard to call. Sequences were obtained from naive CD4+ T cells from PBMCs. The subset is: CD45RA+ positively selected. The sequence was collected from a man aged 18 to 30 in good health. Some clones in this sample may be carry-over from other donors' samples. This CDR3 is CAWSKRNTGELFF. As DNA, the CDR3 is TGTGCCTGGAGTAAGCGGAACACCGGGGAGCTGTTTTTT. The complete variable domain, with remaining parts taken from reference TRBV30 and TRBJ2-2, reads SQTIHQWPATLVQPVGSPLSLECTVEGTSNPNLYWYRQAAGRGLQLLFYSVGIGQISSEVPQNLSASRPQDRQFILSSKKLLLSDSGFYLCAWSKRNTGELFFGEGSRLTVL.